The 21 T cell receptor beta chains below all came from one sample that was sequenced in a study of T cell responses to AZD1222 COVID-19 vaccine. Assay used: immunoSEQ multiplex PCR; TCRdb lists only in-frame clones, some missing. The table records more than 95,000 clones, around nine tenths of them present only once. The input for sequencing was peripheral blood, taken 28 days after the second AZD1222 dose. The receptors were gathered from an adult who received the AZD1222 COVID-19 vaccine.

The chain couples TRBV4-2 to TRBJ2-3; 7 bases match TRBD2. This CDR3 contains 16 residues. Germline V gives CDR1 LGHNA, CDR2 YNFKEQ. J gave up 5 bases and V 1 base, and 9 bases lay outside the gene matches. CDR3 region: CASSQGGPGGIDTQYF. DNA of the CDR3: TGTGCCAGCAGCCAAGGTGGGCCCGGGGGGATAGATACGCAGTATTTT.

V usage is TRBV2 and J usage is TRBJ2-5, with 7 bases fitting TRBD2. V lost 8 bases and J lost 5; bases outside the gene matches: 5. Germline V CDR1 and CDR2: SNHLY, FYNNEI. This CDR3 comprises 12 residues. CDR3 nucleotides: TGTGCCAGCCGGGGGGAGGGGGAGACCCAGTACTTC. Its translation: CASRGEGETQYF. Variable domain in full (rest from reference TRBV2 and TRBJ2-5): EPEVTQTPSHQVTQMGQEVILRCVPISNHLYFYWYRQILGQKVEFLVSFYNNEISEKSEIFDDQFSVERPDGSNFTLKIRSTKLEDSAMYFCASRGEGETQYFGPGTRLLVL.

V usage is TRBV5-5 and J usage is TRBJ2-7; D gene uncertain. The V gene lost 4 bases and the J gene lost 4 bases, with 6 bases spanning the gap. Germline values: CDR1 SGHKS, CDR2 YYEKEE (reference sequence). The length of the CDR3 is 11 residues. In DNA, the CDR3 is TGTGCCAGCAGCGGTCAGTACGAGCAGTACTTC. It translates to CASSGQYEQYF. Drawing the rest from reference TRBV5-5 and TRBJ2-7, the complete variable domain is DAGVTQSPTHLIKTRGQQVTLRCSPISGHKSVSWYQQVLGQGPQFIFQYYEKEERGRGNFPDRFSARQFPNYSSELNVNALLLGDSALYLCASSGQYEQYFGPGTRLTVT.

For the CDR3, the DNA is TGTGCCAGCAGACAAGGACGGTTGAACACTGAAGCTTTCTTT. Its protein product is CASRQGRLNTEAFF. The rearrangement uses TRBV6-5 and TRBJ1-1; D is uncertain. The germline V and J ends were trimmed by 6 bases and 0 bases, with 11 bases remaining between them. The CDR3 has 14 amino acids. Looked up from germline, CDR1 is MNHEY and CDR2 is SVGAGI.

The rearrangement links TRBV5-1 to TRBJ2-5; D is possibly TRBD1 (5 bases). The germline gives CDR1 SGHRS, CDR2 YFSETQ. The CDR3 runs 13 residues. Deletions cut 1 base from V and 4 bases from J, with 8 bases between. CDR3 protein: CASSLYRGETQYF. In DNA form, the CDR3 reads TGCGCCAGCAGCTTGTATAGGGGAGAGACCCAGTACTTC.

This clone was counted only a few times. The chain employs TRBV3-1 (or the pseudogene TRBV3-2) and TRBJ2-7; D possibly uses TRBD1 or TRBD2 (5 bases each). CDR1 and CDR2 from the germline V gene are LGHDT and YNNKEL (reference sequence). This CDR3 contains 13 residues. Deletions cut 7 bases from V and 6 bases from J, with 16 bases between. CDR3 region: CASKPGPGAEQYF. The CDR3 coding sequence is TGTGCCAGCAAGCCGGGACCGGGTGCCGAGCAGTACTTC.

The V and J genes are TRBV30 and TRBJ1-2; D gene unclear. The germline V gene encodes CDR1 GTSNPN and CDR2 SVGIG (reference sequence). Trimming shortened V by 0 bases and J by 8 bases, and 10 bases separated the two germline ends. The CDR3 extends over 12 amino acids. The CDR3 spells CAWSVQGAGYTF. The CDR3 DNA follows: TGTGCCTGGAGTGTACAAGGAGCAGGCTACACCTTC.

The rearrangement joins TRBV7-8 to TRBJ2-5; 8 nucleotides line up with TRBD2. The CDR3 sequence is 16 residues long. V gave up 5 bases and J gave up 1 base; unmatched junction bases: 9. Germline V CDR1 and CDR2: SGHVS, FQNEAQ. CDR3 sequence reads: CASSGPGGASQETQYF. The CDR3 nucleotides are TGTGCCAGCAGCGGACCCGGGGGGGCCTCCCAAGAGACCCAGTACTTC. Filled out from reference TRBV7-8 and TRBJ2-5, the complete variable domain reads GAGVSQSPRYKVAKRGQDVALRCDPISGHVSLFWYQQALGQGPEFLTYFQNEAQLDKSGLPSDRFFAERPEGSVSTLKIQRTQQEDSAVYLCASSGPGGASQETQYFGPGTRLLVL.

The chain joins TRBV4-2 to TRBJ1-1; D gene ambiguous. Germline assignment: CDR1 LGHNA and CDR2 YNFKEQ. Trimming removed 1 base at V and 4 bases at J, with 16 bases between. CDR3 length: 16 residues. The CDR3 reads CASSQGVESTSTEAFF. CDR3 nucleotide sequence: TGTGCCAGCAGCCAAGGGGTTGAATCAACGTCCACTGAAGCTTTCTTT.

The V gene is TRBV4-1, the J gene TRBJ1-5; D is ambiguous. The CDR3 runs to 13 residues. Germline-derived CDR1 and CDR2 are MGHRA and YSYEKL. Deletions cut 0 bases from V and 7 bases from J, with 7 bases between. The CDR3 is CASSQDHQQPQHF. CDR3 nucleotides: TGCGCCAGCAGCCAAGATCATCAACAGCCCCAGCATTTT.

The chain employs TRBV4-2 and TRBJ1-2, with TRBD1 matching 7 bases. The germline CDR1 and CDR2 sequences are LGHNA and YNFKEQ. J lost 6 bases, V lost 0 bases, and 7 bases had no gene match. The CDR3 is made up of 15 amino acids. Here the CDR3 reads CASSQEEGQLNGYTF. The CDR3 DNA is TGTGCCAGCAGCCAAGAAGAGGGACAGTTAAATGGCTACACCTTC.

The rearrangement joins TRBV7-9 to TRBJ2-1; 8 bases are a match to TRBD2. Per the germline V gene, CDR1 is SEHNR and CDR2 is FQNEAQ (reference sequence). CDR3 length: 18 residues. Trimming took 5 bases from V and 0 from J; bases not matched to a gene: 12. The CDR3 region has the DNA TGTGCCAGCAGCCCTCTAGCGGGCCGGTCTAGCTCCTACAATGAGCAGTTCTTC. This gives the protein CASSPLAGRSSSYNEQFF. The whole variable domain, filled in from reference TRBV7-9 and TRBJ2-1, reads DTGVSQNPRHKITKRGQNVTFRCDPISEHNRLYWYRQTLGQGPEFLTYFQNEAQLEKSRLLSDRFSAERPKGSFSTLEIQRTEQGDSAMYLCASSPLAGRSSSYNEQFFGPGTRLTVL.

The rearrangement joins TRBV4-3 to TRBJ2-2, with 7 bases matching TRBD2. Germline V gives CDR1 LGHNA, CDR2 YSLEER. Germline trimming cut 0 bases from V and 4 bases from J; bases unmatched to any gene: 5. This CDR3 comprises 16 residues. CDR3: CASSQDLRETTGELFF. CDR3 nucleotide sequence: TGCGCCAGCAGCCAAGATCTGCGGGAGACCACCGGGGAGCTGTTTTTT.

This chain joins TRBV7-2 and TRBJ2-3, with a tentative D call TRBD1 (5 bases). This CDR3 spans 13 amino acids. CDR1 SGHTA and CDR2 FQGNSA come from the germline V gene. V lost 7 bases and J lost 4, with 12 bases in between. CDR3 protein: CASTLRGADTQYF. In DNA, the CDR3 is TGTGCCAGCACCCTTAGGGGTGCAGATACGCAGTATTTT. Using reference TRBV7-2 and TRBJ2-3 for the parts outside the CDR3, the full variable domain is GAGVSQSPSNKVTEKGKDVELRCDPISGHTALYWYRQSLGQGLEFLIYFQGNSAPDKSGLPSDRFSAERTGGSVSTLTIQRTQQEDSAVYLCASTLRGADTQYFGPGTRLTVL.

This chain links TRBV18 with TRBJ1-1; a weak D match, TRBD1 (6 bases). Trimming left V 2 bases short and J 5 bases short, with 18 bases between. CDR1 and CDR2 (germline): KGHSH, LQKENI. CDR3 size: 16 residues. DNA for the CDR3: TGTGCCAGCTCACCATTAGGGGGGAGGCCCCAAACTGAAGCTTTCTTT. This codes for CASSPLGGRPQTEAFF.

The chain joins TRBV18 to TRBJ1-2; TRBD1 aligns across 9 bases. The CDR3 consists of 15 residues. The germline gives CDR1 KGHSH, CDR2 LQKENI. V was clipped by 6 bases and J by 0 bases; unmatched bases: 5. The CDR3 DNA is TGTGCCAGCTCGCTACAGGGGGCGGCTAACTATGGCTACACCTTC. It is translated as CASSLQGAANYGYTF.

V gene TRBV2 combines with J gene TRBJ2-2; the D gene is possibly TRBD2 (6 bases). Per the germline V gene, CDR1 is SNHLY and CDR2 is FYNNEI. The CDR3 is 15 amino acids. V gave up 6 bases and J gave up 4 bases, with 15 bases separating them. CDR3 DNA sequence: TGTGCCAGCAGAGTGGACAACGGGAGCACCGGGGAGCTGTTTTTT. It encodes CASRVDNGSTGELFF.

The chain recombines TRBV7-3 with TRBJ1-2; possible D gene TRBD1, 6 bases. V lost 5 bases, J lost 4 bases, and 17 bases lay in between. The CDR3 loop spans 15 amino acids. Germline lookup yields CDR1 SGHTA and CDR2 FQGTGA. Written as DNA, the CDR3 is TGTGCCAGCAGCCCCCAGGGGACGGGCAGCTATGGCTACACCTTC. This gives the protein CASSPQGTGSYGYTF. Full variable domain (outside the CDR3, taken from reference TRBV7-3 and TRBJ1-2): GAGVSQTPSNKVTEKGKYVELRCDPISGHTALYWYRQSLGQGPEFLIYFQGTGAADDSGLPNDRFFAVRPEGSVSTLKIQRTERGDSAVYLCASSPQGTGSYGYTFGSGTRLTVV.

J is TRBJ2-7 and V is TRBV11-3, with D uncertain. Trimming left V 5 bases short and J 3 bases short, with 17 bases between. The CDR3 sequence is 15 residues long. Germline CDR1 is SGHNT and CDR2 is YENEEA. CDR3 nucleotides: TGTGCCAGCAGCCCCTTCACGGGTCCTGTCTACGAGCAGTACTTC. Amino acid sequence: CASSPFTGPVYEQYF.

The CDR3 nucleotides read TGTGCCAGCAGCTTAGGAGGGGGGGATGAAAAACTGTTTTTT. Protein product: CASSLGGGDEKLFF. This rearrangement joins TRBV7-2 to TRBJ1-4; a possible D gene is TRBD1 (6 bases). The V end was cut by 1 base, the J end by 6 bases, with 9 bases between. Per germline, CDR1 SGHTA and CDR2 FQGNSA. This CDR3 is built from 14 residues.

The count of this clone is one. The genes are TRBV11-3 and TRBJ1-4; D is perhaps TRBD1 (5 bases). V gave up 6 bases and J gave up 8 bases, with 16 bases separating them. Germline values: CDR1 SGHNT, CDR2 YENEEA. There are 14 residues in the CDR3. The CDR3 nucleotides are TGTGCCAGCAGTAAGGGGAAGGAGAAGGAAAAACTGTTTTTT. The encoded protein is CASSKGKEKEKLFF.